The next 14 T cell receptor beta chains were all read from a single sample in a study of regulatory T cells in long-lasting Graves disease. Time point noted: newly diagnosed GD, antithyroid drugs for less than 3 months. RNA from PBMCs was the source of the TCR library. TCR beta libraries were built with iRepertoire HTBI primers and Arm-PCR of CDR3 regions. TCRdb redid the calling of the multiplex PCR reads with MiXCR, one entry per CDR3 protein. The repertoire has roughly 500,000 distinct CDR3 sequences, more than 10% of them found once; the top ten carry around 9.3%. The same specimen was also included in a second study, on T cells in Graves' hyperthyroidism and ophthalmopathy.

The input for sequencing was peripheral blood mononuclear cells (PBMCs), taken at new diagnosis, from a patient treated with antithyroid drugs. The receptors originated from a woman in her thirties with Graves disease.

At least ten counts were recorded for this clonotype. The chain carries TRBV12-3 or TRBV12-4 and TRBJ2-5; D might be TRBD2 (6 bases). The germline V and J ends were trimmed by 6 bases and 2 bases, with 16 bases remaining between them. The CDR3 runs to 15 residues. The CDR3 coding sequence is TGTGCCAGCAGCCCCAGACGACTAGATCAAGAGACCCAGTACTTC. Translation gives CASSPRRLDQETQYF.

This clonotype came up many times. The V gene is TRBV30, the J gene TRBJ1-2; D remains ambiguous. This CDR3 contains 17 residues. The V end was cut by 2 bases, the J end by 4 bases, with 23 bases between. CDR1 and CDR2 (germline): GTSNPN, SVGIG (reference sequence). CDR3: CAWSSRVRTDAIYGYTF. The CDR3 DNA is TGTGCCTGGAGTTCTCGGGTCAGGACCGATGCTATCTATGGCTACACCTTC.

This clonotype appeared many times. This rearrangement joins TRBV24-1 to TRBJ1-1; D is unresolved. Germline V CDR1 and CDR2: KGHDR, SFDVKD. The V end was cut by 5 bases, the J end by 2 bases, with 2 bases between. CDR3 size: 11 residues. CDR3 sequence (DNA): TGTGCCACCAGTGGCAACACTGAAGCTTTCTTT. Protein sequence: CATSGNTEAFF.

This clonotype was detected ten times or more. CDR3 sequence: CASSPDGGSPLHF. The CDR3 DNA follows: TGTGCCAGCTCACCAGACGGAGGTTCACCCCTCCACTTT. The rearrangement joins TRBV18 to TRBJ1-6; D unclear. This CDR3 region has 13 residues. Germline CDR1 is KGHSH and CDR2 is LQKENI. The V end lost 2 bases, the J end lost 9 bases, and 8 bases lay between the germline ends.

This clonotype showed up many times. The chain links TRBV12-5 to TRBJ2-2; possible D gene TRBD1, 6 bases. V was shortened by 2 bases and J by 2 bases, with 9 bases between the two germline ends. CDR1 is LGHNT and CDR2 is FRNRAP in the germline V gene. This CDR3 contains 15 residues. In nucleotides, the CDR3 is TGTGCTAGTGGTTTGTTACAGGGCAACACCGGGGAGCTGTTTTTT. It yields the protein CASGLLQGNTGELFF.

This sequence joins TRBV10-1 and TRBJ2-1, with 9 bases identical to TRBD2. Trimming cost V 1 base and J 6 bases; bases outside gene matches: 4. The CDR3 has 15 amino acids. Germline V lookup: CDR1 WNHNN, CDR2 SYGVQD (reference sequence). Here the CDR3 DNA reads TGCGCCAGCAGTGAGTTGACTAGCGGAGGCAATGAGCAGTTCTTC. It translates to CASSELTSGGNEQFF.

The chain links TRBV12-3 or TRBV12-4 to TRBJ1-1, with D unclear. The CDR3 is 13 residues long. V was pared by 1 base and J by 5 bases, with 8 bases between. CDR3 in amino acids: CASSLEHPTEAFF. DNA for the CDR3: TGTGCCAGCAGTTTAGAGCACCCAACTGAAGCTTTCTTT.

The rearrangement links TRBV4-3 to TRBJ1-2; TRBD1 matches 7 bases. CDR1 is LGHNA and CDR2 is YSLEER in the germline V gene. There are 16 residues in the CDR3. V shed 3 bases and J 8 bases; nucleotides not matched to a gene: 15. This CDR3 is CASSHVIGTVGGGYTF. The DNA for the CDR3 is TGCGCCAGCAGCCACGTAATCGGGACAGTTGGGGGAGGCTACACCTTC.

This clonotype was seen at least ten times. The V call is TRBV2, the J call TRBJ1-2; no firm D call. V lost 2 bases and J lost 4, with 14 bases in between. The CDR3 runs 15 residues. The V gene's germline CDR1 is SNHLY and CDR2 FYNNEI. The CDR3 reads CASSEISGMAYGYTF. The CDR3 nucleotides read TGTGCCAGCAGTGAAATTTCAGGCATGGCCTATGGCTACACCTTC.

This clonotype has only a few counts. V usage is TRBV20-1 and J usage is TRBJ1-5; TRBD1 might be the D (5 bases). The CDR3 extends over 13 amino acids. The germline V gene has CDR1 DFQATT and CDR2 SNEGSKA (reference sequence). The V gene lost 3 bases and the J gene lost 6 bases, with 12 bases spanning the gap. Written as DNA, the CDR3 is TGCAGTGCTAGTCTACCGGGGGGTCAGCCCCAGCATTTT. The encoded protein is CSASLPGGQPQHF.

The chain has TRBV18 and TRBJ2-3, with TRBD2 identical over 9 bases. Germline CDR1 is KGHSH and CDR2 is LQKENI. J was trimmed by 3 bases and V by 0 bases; bases with no gene match: 10. The CDR3 runs 18 residues. This CDR3 is CASSPPAGGPSRTDTQYF. The CDR3 DNA sequence: TGTGCCAGCTCACCACCTGCGGGAGGGCCAAGTCGGACAGATACGCAGTATTTT.

This clonotype was observed a handful of times. The chain uses TRBV6-1 and TRBJ1-5, with D perhaps matching TRBD1 (6 bases). CDR1 MNHNS and CDR2 SASEGT come from the germline V gene. There are 16 residues in the CDR3. Trimming took 4 bases from V and 4 from J, leaving 17 bases between them. The CDR3 nucleotides read TGTGCCAGCAGTGTAGCGGGCAGGGGAGTTAATCAGCCCCAGCATTTT. Residues: CASSVAGRGVNQPQHF.

There are many counts of this clonotype. The J gene is TRBJ1-1, the V gene TRBV6-1, with a possible D match to TRBD1 (5 bases). V lost 6 bases, J lost 0 bases, and 23 bases lay in between. The germline V gene encodes CDR1 MNHNS and CDR2 SASEGT. The CDR3 runs 18 residues. The CDR3, as DNA: TGTGCCAGCAGATCTTGGGCGAGGGAGGGGCCGGTGAACACTGAAGCTTTCTTT. This codes for CASRSWAREGPVNTEAFF.

A note on this clonotype: Its ends do not fully match the called genes, so a read error is possible. The J gene is TRBJ2-2, the V gene TRBV7-7; the match to TRBD2 covers 8 bases. Germline lookup yields CDR1 SSHAT and CDR2 FNYEAQ (reference sequence). CDR3 size: 15 residues. The CDR3, as DNA: TGTGCTAGCAGCCCGGGACTAGGGGTCACCGGGGAGCTGTTTTTT. This gives the protein CASSPGLGVTGELFF.